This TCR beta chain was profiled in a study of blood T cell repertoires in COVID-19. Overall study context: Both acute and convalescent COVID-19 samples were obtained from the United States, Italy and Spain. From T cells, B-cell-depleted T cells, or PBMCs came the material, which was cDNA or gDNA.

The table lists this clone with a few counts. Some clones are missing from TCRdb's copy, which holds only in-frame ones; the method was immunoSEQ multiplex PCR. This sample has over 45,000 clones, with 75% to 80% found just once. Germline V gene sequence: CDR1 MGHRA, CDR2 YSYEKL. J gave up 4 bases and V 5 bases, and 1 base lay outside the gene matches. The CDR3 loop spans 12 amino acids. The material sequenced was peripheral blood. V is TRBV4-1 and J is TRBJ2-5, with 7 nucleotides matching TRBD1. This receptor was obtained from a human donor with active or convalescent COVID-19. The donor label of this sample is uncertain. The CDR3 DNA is TGCGCCAGCAGCTGGGACAGAGAGACCCAGTACTTC. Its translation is CASSWDRETQYF.